Listed below are T cell receptor beta chains from one sample, sequenced in a study of post-analysis software for immune sequencing data. TCRdb re-called the PCR reads through MiXCR, storing one row per CDR3 protein. The data hold about 500,000 distinct CDR3 sequences, with around 40% observed a single time. The sample comprised blood. These receptors were obtained from a girl aged 10 to 17 with multiple sclerosis. Each CDR3 is given with its conserved first and last residue. A D gene is named only where the DNA matches it firmly. Clone size is stated in some rows and not others, as once, few, many or a class when expanded.

clone_size j_call d_call v_call cdr3_aa cdr3_nt
. TRBJ2-1 TRBD2 TRBV7-3 CASSLTGLAEYNEQFF TGTGCCAGCAGCTTAACCGGACTAGCGGAGTACAATGAGCAGTTCTTC
many TRBJ2-7 . TRBV29-1 CSVSASYEQYF TGCAGCGTTTCGGCGTCCTACGAGCAGTACTTC
. TRBJ2-7 . TRBV12-3/TRBV12-4 CASSLGRKYEQYF TGTGCCAGCAGTTTGGGGAGGAAGTACGAGCAGTACTTC
. TRBJ2-1 TRBD2 TRBV9 CASSVGVSGSINVQFF TGTGCCAGCAGCGTCGGAGTAAGCGGGAGTATCAATGTGCAGTTCTTC
few TRBJ1-1 . TRBV20-1 CSASLMNTEAFF TGCAGTGCTAGTTTGATGAACACTGAAGCTTTCTTT
. TRBJ2-1 TRBD1 TRBV7-6 CASSPTPDRAGNEQFF TGTGCCAGCAGCCCCACCCCCGACAGGGCAGGCAATGAGCAGTTCTTC
few TRBJ2-1 TRBD2 TRBV6-5 CASLSGSPYNEQFF TGTGCCAGTCTTAGCGGGAGCCCCTACAATGAGCAGTTCTTC
few TRBJ1-5 TRBD1 TRBV7-3 CASSIRGGDQPQHF TGTGCCAGCAGTATCAGGGGGGGAGATCAGCCCCAGCATTTT
. TRBJ2-3 . TRBV7-9 CASSLMQSDTQYF TGTGCCAGCAGCTTAATGCAGTCAGATACGCAGTATTTT
. TRBJ2-7 TRBD1 TRBV29-1 CSVEGLLGGTGGNEQYF TGCAGCGTTGAAGGGCTATTGGGCGGGACAGGGGGAAACGAGCAGTACTTC
many TRBJ1-2 . TRBV7-9 CASSLHRDGIYGYTF TGTGCCAGCAGCTTACACCGGGACGGTATCTATGGCTACACCTTC
many TRBJ2-5 TRBD2 TRBV4-1 CASSQEGLAGGQYF TGCGCCAGCAGCCAAGAAGGGCTAGCGGGAGGCCAGTACTTC
. TRBJ2-7 . TRBV12-3/TRBV12-4 CASSLERTATYEQYF TGTGCCAGCAGTTTAGAGAGGACAGCAACCTACGAGCAGTACTTC
. TRBJ1-4 . TRBV29-1 CSVAVRVNEKLFF TGCAGCGTTGCGGTGCGCGTTAATGAAAAACTGTTTTTT
. TRBJ2-6 TRBD1 TRBV3-1 CASRLGQGSSGANVLTF TGTGCCAGCAGATTGGGACAGGGGAGCTCTGGGGCCAACGTCCTGACTTTC
few TRBJ2-1 . TRBV6-2/TRBV6-3 CASSYSTAHEQFF TGTGCCAGCAGTTACTCGACGGCCCATGAGCAGTTCTTC
. TRBJ2-1 . TRBV5-1 CASSSTGHLISNEQFF TGCGCCAGCAGCTCAACGGGACACTTAATTAGCAATGAGCAGTTCTTC
. TRBJ1-2 TRBD1 TRBV28 CASLPGQGYGYTF TGTGCCAGCCTACCGGGACAGGGCTATGGCTACACCTTC
few TRBJ2-7 TRBD1 TRBV5-1 CASSLTGTGSYEQYF TGCGCCAGCAGCTTGACCGGGACAGGAAGTTACGAGCAGTACTTC
once TRBJ2-5 TRBD2 TRBV6-2/TRBV6-3 CASSYSQREGGETQYF TGTGCCAGCAGTTACTCGCAGCGGGAGGGAGGAGAGACCCAGTACTTC
. TRBJ1-5 TRBD1 TRBV7-2 CASSSSSGGQPQHF TGTGCCAGCAGCTCGAGTTCAGGGGGGCAGCCCCAGCATTTT
few TRBJ2-7 . TRBV10-3 CVISEARGGQYF TGTGTCATCAGTGAGGCCCGAGGGGGGCAGTACTTC
. TRBJ2-3 . TRBV12-3/TRBV12-4 CASSPGLIAQYF TGTGCCAGCAGTCCAGGACTAATTGCGCAGTATTTT
. TRBJ2-1 . TRBV29-1 CSVEEAVREQFF TGCAGCGTTGAAGAGGCGGTGAGGGAGCAGTTCTTC
many TRBJ2-7 . TRBV11-3 CASSPGPQASYEQYF TGTGCCAGCAGCCCCGGTCCCCAGGCCTCCTACGAGCAGTACTTC
. TRBJ1-2 TRBD1 TRBV5-1 CASSAGTGSTYGYTF TGCGCCAGCAGCGCCGGGACAGGTTCGACCTATGGCTACACCTTC
. TRBJ2-7 . TRBV27 CASSKQGLGNEQYF TGTGCCAGCAGCAAACAGGGCTTGGGGAACGAGCAGTACTTC
. TRBJ2-4 . TRBV12-3/TRBV12-4 CASSYNLIAKNIQYF TGTGCCAGCAGTTATAACCTTATAGCCAAAAACATTCAGTACTTC